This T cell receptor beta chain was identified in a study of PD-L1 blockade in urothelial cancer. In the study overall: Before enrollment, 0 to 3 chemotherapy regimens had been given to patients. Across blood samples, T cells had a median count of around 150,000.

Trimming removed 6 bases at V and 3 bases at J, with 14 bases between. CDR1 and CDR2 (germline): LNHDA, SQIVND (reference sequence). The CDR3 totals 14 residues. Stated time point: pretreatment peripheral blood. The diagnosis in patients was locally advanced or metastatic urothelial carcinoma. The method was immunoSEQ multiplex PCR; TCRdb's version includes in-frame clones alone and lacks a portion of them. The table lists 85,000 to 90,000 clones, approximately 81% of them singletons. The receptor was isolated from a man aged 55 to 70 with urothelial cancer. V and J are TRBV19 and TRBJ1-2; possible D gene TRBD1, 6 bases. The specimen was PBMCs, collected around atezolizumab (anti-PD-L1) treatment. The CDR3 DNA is TGTGCCAGTAGAGATACAGGGAGATACTATGGCTACACCTTC. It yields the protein CASRDTGRYYGYTF. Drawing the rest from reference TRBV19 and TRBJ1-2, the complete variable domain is DGGITQSPKYLFRKEGQNVTLSCEQNLNHDAMYWYRQDPGQGLRLIYYSQIVNDFQKGDIAEGYSVSREKKESFPLTVTSAQKNPTAFYLCASRDTGRYYGYTFGSGTRLTVV.